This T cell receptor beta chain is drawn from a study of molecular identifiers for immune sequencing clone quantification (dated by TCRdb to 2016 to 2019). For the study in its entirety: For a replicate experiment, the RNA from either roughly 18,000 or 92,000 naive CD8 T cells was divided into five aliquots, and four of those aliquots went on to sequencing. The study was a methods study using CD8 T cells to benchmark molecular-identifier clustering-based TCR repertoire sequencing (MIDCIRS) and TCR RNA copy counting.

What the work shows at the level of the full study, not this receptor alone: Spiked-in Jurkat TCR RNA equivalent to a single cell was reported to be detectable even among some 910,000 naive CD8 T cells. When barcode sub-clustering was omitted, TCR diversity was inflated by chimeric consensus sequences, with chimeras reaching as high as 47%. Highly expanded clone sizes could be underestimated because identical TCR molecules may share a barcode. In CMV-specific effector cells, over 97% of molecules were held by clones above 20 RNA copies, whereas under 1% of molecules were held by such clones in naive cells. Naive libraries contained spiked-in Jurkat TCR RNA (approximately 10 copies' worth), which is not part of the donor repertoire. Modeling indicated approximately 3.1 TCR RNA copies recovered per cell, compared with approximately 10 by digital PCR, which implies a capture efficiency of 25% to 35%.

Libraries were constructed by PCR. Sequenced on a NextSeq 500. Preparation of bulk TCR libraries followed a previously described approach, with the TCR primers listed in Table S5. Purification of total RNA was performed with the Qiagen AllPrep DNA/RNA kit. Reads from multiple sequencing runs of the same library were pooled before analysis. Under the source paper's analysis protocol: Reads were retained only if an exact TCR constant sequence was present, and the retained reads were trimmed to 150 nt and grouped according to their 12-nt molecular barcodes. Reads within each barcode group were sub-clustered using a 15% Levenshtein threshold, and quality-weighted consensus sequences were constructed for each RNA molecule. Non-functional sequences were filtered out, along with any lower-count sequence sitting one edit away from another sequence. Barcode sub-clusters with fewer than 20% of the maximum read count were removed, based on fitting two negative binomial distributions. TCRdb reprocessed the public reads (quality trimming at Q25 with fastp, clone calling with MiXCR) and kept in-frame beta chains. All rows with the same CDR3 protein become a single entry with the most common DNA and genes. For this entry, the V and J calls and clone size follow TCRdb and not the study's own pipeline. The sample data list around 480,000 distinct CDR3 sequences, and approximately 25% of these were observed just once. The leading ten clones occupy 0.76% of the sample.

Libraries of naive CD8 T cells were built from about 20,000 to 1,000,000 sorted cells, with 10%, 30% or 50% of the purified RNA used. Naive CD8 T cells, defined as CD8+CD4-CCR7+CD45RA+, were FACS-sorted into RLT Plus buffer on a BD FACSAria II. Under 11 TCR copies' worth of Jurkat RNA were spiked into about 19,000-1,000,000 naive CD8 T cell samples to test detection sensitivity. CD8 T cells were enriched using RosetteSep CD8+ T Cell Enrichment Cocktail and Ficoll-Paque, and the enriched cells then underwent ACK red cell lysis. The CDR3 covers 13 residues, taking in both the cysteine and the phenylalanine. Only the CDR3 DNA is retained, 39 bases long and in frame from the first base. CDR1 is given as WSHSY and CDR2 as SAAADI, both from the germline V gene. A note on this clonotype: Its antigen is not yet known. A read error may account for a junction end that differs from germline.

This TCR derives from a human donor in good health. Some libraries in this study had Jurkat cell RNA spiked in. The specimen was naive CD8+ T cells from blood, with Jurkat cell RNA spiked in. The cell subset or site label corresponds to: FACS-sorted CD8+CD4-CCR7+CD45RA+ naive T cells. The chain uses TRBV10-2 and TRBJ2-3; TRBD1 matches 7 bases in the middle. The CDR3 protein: CDSSESTGDTQYF. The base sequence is TGCGACAGCAGTGAGTCGACAGGGGATACGCAGTATTTT.